This TCR beta chain was sequenced for a study of technical replicates of blood from a handful of donors. The germline V and J ends were trimmed by 9 bases and 4 bases, with 10 bases remaining between them. The CDR3 loop spans 12 amino acids. Germline CDR1 and CDR2: MDHEN and SYDVKM. The table came from immunoSEQ multiplex PCR; TCRdb's copy has only in-frame clones and leaves some out. Of about 70,000 clones in the sample, 80% to 95% were seen once. The source is a human donor in good health. V usage is TRBV28 and J usage is TRBJ2-1, with a tentative D call TRBD1 (5 bases). Source material: T cells isolated from PBMCs. CDR3 sequence: CASLDTYNEQFF. DNA for the CDR3: TGTGCCAGTTTGGACACTTACAATGAGCAGTTCTTC.